Presented here are 9 T cell receptor beta chains from one specimen sequenced in a study of cytomegalovirus exposure and HLA in healthy donors. Amplification used 60 Vbeta primers and 13 Jbeta primers. Measured with immunoSEQ multiplex PCR; TCRdb has only the in-frame clones, and not every one. Its table lists roughly 53,000 clones. The sequenced sample consisted of PBMCs. The receptors originated from a man aged 18-30 years in good health and CMV-seropositive.

The chain combines TRBV2 with TRBJ2-1, with 7 bases fitting TRBD2. V gave up 3 bases and J gave up 3 bases; unmatched junction bases: 2. The CDR3 loop spans 14 amino acids. Per germline, CDR1 SNHLY and CDR2 FYNNEI. The DNA of the CDR3 is TGTGCCAGCAGTGATTGGGACTACTACAATGAGCAGTTCTTC. It is translated as CASSDWDYYNEQFF.

V gene TRBV2 combines with J gene TRBJ2-5; 13 positions agree with TRBD2. Germline trimming cut 8 bases from V and 5 bases from J; bases unmatched to any gene: 8. The CDR3 spans 15 residues. CDR1 is SNHLY and CDR2 is FYNNEI in the germline V gene. The CDR3 region is CASGTSGRALETQYF. The DNA for the CDR3 is TGTGCCAGCGGCACTAGCGGGAGGGCACTGGAGACCCAGTACTTC.

The chain has TRBV6-5 and TRBJ2-4, with TRBD2 matching 7 bases. The germline V gene encodes CDR1 MNHEY and CDR2 SVGAGI. V was clipped by 5 bases and J by 3 bases; unmatched bases: 7. CDR3 length: 15 amino acids. The CDR3, as DNA: TGTGCCAGCAGTCCGGGACTAATGGGCAAAAACATTCAGTACTTC. Translated: CASSPGLMGKNIQYF.

The chain uses TRBV27 and TRBJ2-7; D unclear. The length of the CDR3 is 14 residues. The germline V gene encodes CDR1 MNHEY and CDR2 SMNVEV (reference sequence). Deletions cut 2 bases from V and 3 bases from J, with 11 bases between. The CDR3 is CASSLDSGHYEQYF. DNA of the CDR3: TGTGCCAGCAGTTTAGATTCTGGCCACTACGAGCAGTACTTC.

The chain couples TRBV9 to TRBJ1-1; D is unresolved. Germline CDR1 is SGDLS and CDR2 is YYNGEE. The CDR3 spans 13 residues. The germline V and J ends were trimmed by 0 bases and 5 bases, with 8 bases remaining between them. In DNA form, the CDR3 reads TGTGCCAGCAGCGTAGGAGGGCGGACTGAAGCTTTCTTT. It is translated as CASSVGGRTEAFF.

This chain connects TRBV11-2 to TRBJ2-5, with TRBD2 identical over 9 bases. The DNA end lines up better with TRBJ2-7; the J call may be wrong. The V gene's germline CDR1 is SGHAT and CDR2 FQNNGV. The CDR3 is 15 residues long. CDR3 DNA: TGTGCCAGCAGCCCTTGGACTAGCGAGACTTACGAGCAGTACTTC. Residues: CASSPWTSETYEQYF.

This chain links TRBV4-1 with TRBJ2-1; D is unresolved. Germline CDR1 and CDR2: MGHRA and YSYEKL. Trimming removed 0 bases at V and 0 bases at J, with 9 bases between. The CDR3 has 16 residues. CDR3 nucleotide sequence: TGCGCCAGCAGCCAAGAGGTGAGGAGCTCCTACAATGAGCAGTTCTTC. This codes for CASSQEVRSSYNEQFF.

CDR3 loop: CASSTIPSGVSTDTQYF. CDR3 DNA: TGTGCCAGCAGCACTATTCCGTCCGGGGTTAGCACAGATACGCAGTATTTT. This chain joins TRBV11-1 and TRBJ2-3, with a possible D match to TRBD2 (5 bases). Trimming shortened V by 5 bases and J by 0 bases, and 18 bases separated the two germline ends. Germline values: CDR1 SGHAT, CDR2 FQDESV (reference sequence). The CDR3 is 17 amino acids.

This chain uses TRBV10-2 with TRBJ1-2, with 9 nucleotides matching TRBD1. V shed 6 bases and J 3 bases; nucleotides not matched to a gene: 5. The germline CDR1 and CDR2 sequences are WSHSY and SAAADI. The CDR3 is 14 residues long. CDR3 nucleotide sequence: TGCGCCAGCAGGAGGACAGGGGACGACTATGGCTACACCTTC. Its translation is CASRRTGDDYGYTF.